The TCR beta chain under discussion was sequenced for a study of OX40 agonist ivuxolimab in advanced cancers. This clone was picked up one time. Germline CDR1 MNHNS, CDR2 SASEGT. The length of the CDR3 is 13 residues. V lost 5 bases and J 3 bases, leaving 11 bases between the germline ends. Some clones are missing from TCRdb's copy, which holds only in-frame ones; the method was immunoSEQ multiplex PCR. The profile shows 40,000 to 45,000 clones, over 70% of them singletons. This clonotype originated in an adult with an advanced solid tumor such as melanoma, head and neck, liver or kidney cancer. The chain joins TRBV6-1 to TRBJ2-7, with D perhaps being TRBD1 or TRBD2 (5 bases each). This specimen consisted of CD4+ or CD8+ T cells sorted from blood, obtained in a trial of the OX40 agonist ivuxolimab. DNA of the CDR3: TGTGCCAGCAGTTCGGGACCCCGCTACGAGCAGTACTTC. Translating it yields CASSSGPRYEQYF.